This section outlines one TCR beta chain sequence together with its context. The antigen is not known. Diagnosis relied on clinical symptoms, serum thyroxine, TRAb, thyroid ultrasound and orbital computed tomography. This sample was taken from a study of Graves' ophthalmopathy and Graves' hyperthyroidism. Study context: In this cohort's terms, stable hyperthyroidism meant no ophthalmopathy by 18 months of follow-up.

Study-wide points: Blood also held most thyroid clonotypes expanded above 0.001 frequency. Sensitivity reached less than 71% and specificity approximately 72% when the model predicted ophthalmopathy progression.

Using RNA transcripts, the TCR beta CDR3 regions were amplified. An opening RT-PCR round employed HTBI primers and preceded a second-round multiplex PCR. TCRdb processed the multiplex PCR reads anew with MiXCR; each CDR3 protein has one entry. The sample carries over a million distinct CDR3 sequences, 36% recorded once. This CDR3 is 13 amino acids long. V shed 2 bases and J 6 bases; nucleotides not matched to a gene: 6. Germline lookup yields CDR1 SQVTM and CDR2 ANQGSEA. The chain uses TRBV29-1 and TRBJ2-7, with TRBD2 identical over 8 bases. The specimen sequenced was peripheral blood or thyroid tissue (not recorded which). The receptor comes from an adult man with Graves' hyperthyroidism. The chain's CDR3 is CSVETSGGGEQYF. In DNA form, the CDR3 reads TGCAGCGTTGAAACCAGCGGGGGCGGCGAGCAGTACTTC.